These T cell receptor beta chains were read from a single sample in a study of human T cells and chemical hapten exposure. TCRdb re-derived calls from the RACE reads in MiXCR, one entry per CDR3 protein. The repertoire holds some 51,000 distinct CDR3 sequences, with approximately 8.8% as singletons. Sequenced here: whole blood, sampled in connection with sensitization to the hapten diphenylcyclopropenone (DPC). These receptors came from a woman between 40 and 50 years old with alopecia areata. Some clones in this sample may be carry-over from other donors' samples. CDR3s include the opening cysteine and the closing phenylalanine or tryptophan. The order of the fields is D gene, clone size, J gene, V gene, CDR3 protein, CDR3 DNA. D genes are given only for firm matches. Size tells how often a clone was seen (once, few, many) or the class of an expanded clone, and some rows leave it out.

- many TRBJ1-2 TRBV4-1 CASSQGSDGVLTGYTF TGCGCCAGCAGCCAAGGCTCAGACGGGGTTTTAACTGGCTACACCTTC
- many TRBJ2-3 TRBV6-2/TRBV6-3 CASRNEGTDTQYF TGTGCCAGCAGAAACGAAGGGACAGATACGCAGTATTTT
- many TRBJ2-3 TRBV12-5 CASGYPQAGTDTQYF TGTGCTAGTGGTTACCCCCAAGCCGGCACAGATACGCAGTATTTT
- many TRBJ1-5 TRBV12-5 CASGLGSGNQPQHF TGTGCTAGTGGTTTGGGGTCTGGCAATCAGCCCCAGCATTTT
- many TRBJ1-1 TRBV6-5 CASSYSAGSAFF TGTGCCAGCAGTTACTCGGCAGGGTCCGCTTTCTTT
- - TRBJ2-7 TRBV5-6 CASSPQDSTEQYF TGTGCCAGCAGCCCGCAAGACAGCACCGAGCAGTACTTC
- few TRBJ2-5 TRBV6-2/TRBV6-3 CASSTYQETQYF TGTGCCAGCAGTACTTACCAAGAGACCCAGTACTTC
TRBD1 many TRBJ1-1 TRBV5-4 CASSLGTVPLEAFF TGTGCCAGCAGCTTAGGGACAGTACCTCTTGAAGCTTTCTTT
- few TRBJ1-5 TRBV12-5 CASGWDGNSNQPQHF TGTGCTAGTGGCTGGGACGGTAATAGCAATCAGCCCCAGCATTTT
TRBD2 many TRBJ2-5 TRBV11-2 CASSFDGGETQYF TGTGCCAGCAGCTTCGACGGGGGGGAGACCCAGTACTTC
- many TRBJ1-4 TRBV25-1 CASSAGNNEKLFF TGTGCCAGCAGTGCCGGTAATAATGAAAAACTGTTTTTT
- few TRBJ2-7 TRBV6-1 CASSQGTPGREQYF TGTGCCAGCAGTCAGGGGACACCCGGGAGGGAGCAGTACTTC
TRBD1 many TRBJ1-2 TRBV7-8 CASSLGTGAGDGYTF TGTGCCAGCAGCTTAGGAACAGGGGCGGGCGATGGCTACACCTTC
- medium-sized TRBJ1-5 TRBV6-2/TRBV6-3 CASSSTENQPQHF TGTGCCAGCAGTTCCACAGAGAATCAGCCCCAGCATTTT
TRBD1 many TRBJ1-4 TRBV19 CASSTPTGGVSEKLFF TGTGCCAGTAGTACCCCAACAGGGGGCGTTAGTGAAAAACTGTTTTTT
- few TRBJ1-6 TRBV4-1 CASSQRAVNSPLHF TGCGCCAGCAGCCAAAGGGCCGTAAATTCACCCCTCCACTTT
TRBD2 many TRBJ2-1 TRBV30 CAWRVAGGSREQFF TGTGCCTGGAGAGTGGCGGGGGGGTCCCGTGAGCAGTTCTTC
- - TRBJ2-3 TRBV20-1 CSASETSASTDTQYF TGCAGTGCTAGTGAGACTAGTGCTAGCACAGATACGCAGTATTTT
- many TRBJ2-1 TRBV4-1 CASSQLDIISYNEQFF TGCGCCAGCAGCCAGTTAGACATAATCTCCTACAATGAGCAGTTCTTC
- many TRBJ2-3 TRBV11-2 CASSPTSFSTDTQYF TGTGCCAGCAGCCCTACTAGCTTCAGCACAGATACGCAGTATTTT
- many TRBJ2-1 TRBV29-1 CSVEGSAAYNEQFF TGCAGCGTTGAGGGGTCGGCAGCCTACAATGAGCAGTTCTTC
- - TRBJ1-2 TRBV10-2 CASLSLGADYGYTF TGCGCCAGCCTCTCTCTGGGGGCAGACTATGGCTACACCTTC
- - TRBJ1-1 TRBV5-1 CASSLGTRGAEAFF TGCGCCAGCAGCTTGGGGACCAGAGGAGCTGAAGCTTTCTTT
- few TRBJ1-6 TRBV3-1 CASSLQDSPLHF TGTGCCAGCAGCTTACAGGATTCACCCCTCCACTTT
TRBD2 - TRBJ2-3 TRBV20-1 CSARLGTSGDADTQYF TGCAGTGCTAGACTCGGGACTAGCGGGGATGCAGATACGCAGTATTTT
- - TRBJ1-5 TRBV29-1 CSAGTPEGAQHF TGCAGCGCCGGGACCCCGGAGGGAGCCCAGCATTTT
TRBD1 - TRBJ1-2 TRBV20-1 CSARVVQGAGGYTF TGCAGTGCTAGAGTGGTTCAGGGGGCAGGAGGCTACACCTTC
TRBD2 many TRBJ2-3 TRBV18 CASSPNPSGASTDTQYF TGTGCCAGCTCCCCGAATCCTAGCGGGGCTAGCACAGATACGCAGTATTTT
- - TRBJ2-1 TRBV28 CASSFGGRDEQFF TGTGCCAGCAGTTTCGGGGGGCGCGATGAGCAGTTCTTC
- - TRBJ2-7 TRBV7-2 CASTLSSANYEQYF TGTGCCAGCACCTTGTCTAGCGCGAACTACGAGCAGTACTTC
- few TRBJ1-2 TRBV2 CASSERQVYGYTF TGTGCCAGCAGTGAGAGACAGGTGTACGGCTACACCTTC
- many TRBJ1-5 TRBV20-1 CSAREYGGGSNQPQHF TGCAGTGCTAGAGAGTACGGGGGCGGGAGCAATCAGCCCCAGCATTTT
TRBD1 - TRBJ2-7 TRBV7-8 CASSSQGWTGANYEQYF TGTGCCAGCAGCTCCCAAGGGTGGACAGGGGCCAACTACGAGCAGTACTTC
- few TRBJ1-1 TRBV3-1 CASSQRAGLMNTEAFF TGTGCCAGCAGCCAAAGGGCAGGGCTTATGAACACTGAAGCTTTCTTT
- many TRBJ2-7 TRBV29-1 CSVEQANSYEQYF TGCAGCGTTGAACAGGCAAACTCCTACGAGCAGTACTTC
- many TRBJ2-5 TRBV4-1 CASSSGMAFTSYQETQYF TGCGCCAGCAGCTCCGGGATGGCGTTTACCTCGTACCAAGAGACCCAGTACTTC
- few TRBJ1-4 TRBV7-9 CASSFLLQGGNEKLFF TGTGCCAGCAGCTTCCTATTACAGGGAGGTAATGAAAAACTGTTTTTT
TRBD1 few TRBJ1-5 TRBV4-2 CASSHTGTGDHRPQHF TGTGCCAGCAGCCATACCGGGACAGGAGACCACCGGCCCCAGCATTTT
TRBD1 many TRBJ2-7 TRBV11-2 CASSLGTGGPPSYEQYF TGTGCCAGCAGCTTAGGGACAGGGGGCCCTCCTTCCTACGAGCAGTACTTC
TRBD1 many TRBJ2-7 TRBV7-6 CASSSGQGEDEQYF TGTGCCAGCAGCTCCGGACAGGGGGAAGACGAGCAGTACTTC
- few TRBJ2-2 TRBV11-1 CASSPGVGASTGELFF TGTGCCAGCAGCCCCGGGGTGGGGGCGAGCACCGGGGAGCTGTTTTTT
- few TRBJ1-1 TRBV28 CASSFGENTEAFF TGTGCCAGCAGTTTTGGGGAGAACACTGAAGCTTTCTTT
- - TRBJ2-3 TRBV6-1 CASSPGGPPKDTQYF TGTGCCAGCAGCCCCGGGGGCCCGCCAAAAGATACGCAGTATTTT
- many TRBJ1-1 TRBV7-9 CASSLGGLRGDPEAFF TGTGCCAGCAGCTTAGGGGGCTTAAGGGGAGACCCTGAAGCTTTCTTT
TRBD2 - TRBJ2-3 TRBV28 CASSLLGLAGDPDTQYF TGTGCCAGCAGTTTACTCGGACTAGCGGGGGATCCAGATACGCAGTATTTT
- few TRBJ2-3 TRBV25-1 CASSELGGGHPDTQYF TGTGCCAGCAGTGAATTAGGGGGGGGGCATCCAGATACGCAGTATTTT
TRBD1 few TRBJ1-1 TRBV5-1 CASRYDAGGLMNTEAFF TGCGCCAGCAGATACGATGCAGGGGGCCTCATGAACACTGAAGCTTTCTTT
- many TRBJ1-1 TRBV7-8 CASSPGTPFMNTEAFF TGTGCCAGCAGCCCCGGGACACCGTTCATGAACACTGAAGCTTTCTTT
- - TRBJ2-5 TRBV14 CASSQQRSQETQYF TGTGCCAGCAGCCAACAGCGATCCCAAGAGACCCAGTACTTC
- - TRBJ2-3 TRBV5-5 CANTLGDTQYF TGTGCCAACACCCTCGGCGATACGCAGTATTTT